These 14 T cell receptor beta chains share one sample of origin, sequenced in a study of shared clonotypes between healthy human individuals. The protocol was immunoSEQ multiplex PCR, while the TCRdb copy is restricted to in-frame clones and leaves out a portion. The data contain millions of clones, roughly 95% of them singletons. The sequencing input was naive CD4+ T cells sorted from blood. Documented subset: CD45RA+ positively selected. These receptors all stem from a man aged 18-30 years in good health.

For this clone: At the DNA level, this CDR3 is encoded by other sequences in the same sample as well. V gene TRBV6-5 combines with J gene TRBJ1-1; no clear D. Per the germline V gene, CDR1 is MNHEY and CDR2 is SVGAGI. The CDR3 runs 14 residues. Trimming took 0 bases from V and 1 from J, leaving 6 bases between them. The CDR3 DNA sequence: TGTGCCAGCAGTTACTCTGGACGGAACACTGAAGCTTTCTTT. Protein sequence: CASSYSGRNTEAFF.

V usage is TRBV5-1 and J usage is TRBJ2-7; 10 bases are shared with TRBD2. Germline trimming cut 0 bases from V and 2 bases from J; bases unmatched to any gene: 5. The germline CDR1 and CDR2 sequences are SGHRS and YFSETQ. There are 16 residues in the CDR3. In DNA, the CDR3 is TGCGCCAGCAGCTTGGCGCCTAGCGGGAGCCCCTACGAGCAGTACTTC. Translating it yields CASSLAPSGSPYEQYF.

This chain connects TRBV5-8 to TRBJ1-4; D may be TRBD1 (6 bases). Per germline, CDR1 SGHTS and CDR2 YDEGEE. The CDR3 extends over 15 amino acids. The V gene lost 3 bases and the J gene lost 0 bases, with 9 bases spanning the gap. The CDR3 reads CASSYNRATNEKLFF. CDR3 sequence (DNA): TGTGCCAGCAGCTACAACAGGGCAACTAATGAAAAACTGTTTTTT.

J is TRBJ2-2 and V is TRBV7-9; no clear D gene. The germline CDR1 and CDR2 sequences are SEHNR and FQNEAQ (reference sequence). The CDR3 contains 11 residues. The V end was cut by 0 bases, the J end by 10 bases, with 3 bases between. In DNA form, the CDR3 reads TGTGCCAGCAGCTTAGCCAAGGAGCTGTTTTTT. Its translation is CASSLAKELFF. The whole variable domain, remainder taken from reference TRBV7-9 and TRBJ2-2, is DTGVSQNPRHKITKRGQNVTFRCDPISEHNRLYWYRQTLGQGPEFLTYFQNEAQLEKSRLLSDRFSAERPKGSFSTLEIQRTEQGDSAMYLCASSLAKELFFGEGSRLTVL.

The rearrangement joins TRBV5-1 to TRBJ2-5, with D tentatively TRBD2 (6 bases). Germline CDR1 reads SGHRS; CDR2 reads YFSETQ. The length of the CDR3 is 16 residues. The germline V and J ends were trimmed by 4 bases and 2 bases, with 18 bases remaining between them. The CDR3, as DNA: TGCGCCAGCAGCCCCCGTCCTGGCGGGATACAAGAGACCCAGTACTTC. Protein sequence: CASSPRPGGIQETQYF.

The chain combines TRBV18 with TRBJ1-4; possible D gene TRBD1, 5 bases. CDR1 is KGHSH, CDR2 LQKENI, per germline. V gave up 1 base and J gave up 12 bases, with 15 bases separating them. The CDR3 spans 14 residues. The CDR3 sequence is CASSPRQGGGQLFF. CDR3 DNA sequence: TGTGCCAGCTCACCACGGCAGGGCGGTGGGCAACTGTTTTTT.

The chain has TRBV11-2 and TRBJ1-2, with D unresolved. The V end lost 4 bases, the J end lost 3 bases, and 9 bases lay between the germline ends. The length of the CDR3 is 13 residues. Germline CDR1 reads SGHAT; CDR2 reads FQNNGV. The CDR3, as DNA: TGTGCCAGCAGCTCCGGGTTCCACTATGGCTACACCTTC. Protein: CASSSGFHYGYTF.

This clone occurred once. This chain uses TRBV7-3 with TRBJ2-3, with 8 bases fitting TRBD1. V trimming: 2 bases; J trimming: 6 bases; junction bases outside the gene matches: 1. The CDR3 has 13 amino acids. The germline gives CDR1 SGHTA, CDR2 FQGTGA. CDR3 sequence reads: CASSLGQGDTQYF. CDR3 DNA sequence: TGTGCCAGCAGCTTAGGACAGGGTGATACGCAGTATTTT.

This clone appeared a single time. CDR3: CASSSQGFNSPLHF. DNA for the CDR3: TGTGCCAGCAGCTCCCAGGGTTTTAATTCACCCCTCCACTTT. This sequence joins TRBV7-2 and TRBJ1-6, with a weak D call TRBD1 (5 bases). The CDR3 contains 14 residues. With 4 bases removed from V and 6 bases from J, the gap between germline ends came to 10 bases. CDR1 and CDR2 from the germline V gene are SGHTA and FQGNSA.

V and J are TRBV27 and TRBJ1-6; 9 bases align to TRBD1. Trimming removed 2 bases from V and 9 bases from J; junction bases left unmatched: 8. Germline values: CDR1 MNHEY, CDR2 SMNVEV (reference sequence). This CDR3 contains 16 residues. DNA for the CDR3: TGTGCCAGCAGTTTACAACCGGGACAGGGTACTTCACCCCTCCACTTT. This encodes CASSLQPGQGTSPLHF.

As DNA, the CDR3 is TGTGCCAGCTCACCAAGACAGGGTCTTACTGAAGCTTTCTTT. Protein: CASSPRQGLTEAFF. The genes are TRBV18 and TRBJ1-1; TRBD1 matches 7 bases. Trimming removed 2 bases from V and 5 bases from J; junction bases left unmatched: 5. CDR1 and CDR2 (germline): KGHSH, LQKENI. The CDR3 totals 14 residues. The full variable domain, in which reference TRBV18 and TRBJ1-1 provide the parts outside the CDR3, is NAGVMQNPRHLVRRRGQEARLRCSPMKGHSHVYWYRQLPEEGLKFMVYLQKENIIDESGMPKERFSAEFPKEGPSILRIQQVVRGDSAAYFCASSPRQGLTEAFFGQGTRLTVV.

This clone was counted a single time. V usage is TRBV6-5 and J usage is TRBJ1-1; TRBD1 matches 7 bases. The CDR3 contains 14 residues. V lost 6 bases to trimming and J lost 5 bases; unmatched junction nucleotides: 9. In germline, CDR1 is MNHEY, CDR2 SVGAGI. The CDR3: CASSSTGVGTEAFF. CDR3 coding DNA: TGTGCCAGCAGCAGCACAGGGGTTGGTACTGAAGCTTTCTTT.

The V and J genes are TRBV2 and TRBJ2-7, with D possibly being TRBD2 (6 bases). The CDR3 has 11 residues. CDR1 is SNHLY, CDR2 FYNNEI, per germline. The V end was cut by 8 bases, the J end by 5 bases, with 10 bases between. Written as DNA, the CDR3 is TGTGCCAGCCGGGAGTTCCACGAGCAGTACTTC. This translates into CASREFHEQYF.

This chain links TRBV6-5 with TRBJ1-2, with D possibly matching TRBD1 (6 bases). V was trimmed by 5 bases and J by 8 bases, leaving 21 bases between them. This CDR3 comprises 15 residues. In germline, CDR1 is MNHEY, CDR2 SVGAGI. The CDR3 region is CASSPPGGILRGYTF. In DNA, the CDR3 is TGTGCCAGCAGTCCCCCGGGGGGCATTTTAAGGGGCTACACCTTC.